The sequence of this T cell receptor beta chain was determined in a study of T cells in Graves' hyperthyroidism and ophthalmopathy. This clonotype was seen repeatedly, ten times or more. What was amplified from RNA transcripts were TCR beta CDR3 regions. The HTBI primer set drove a first-round RT-PCR of the TCR CDR3. TCRdb used MiXCR to reprocess the multiplex PCR reads, holding one entry per CDR3 protein. The sample records 450,000 to 650,000 distinct CDR3 sequences, about 14% being singletons. Trimming took 7 bases from V and 4 from J; bases not matched to a gene: 9. Looked up from germline, CDR1 is SNHLY and CDR2 is FYNNEI. The CDR3 sequence is 14 residues long. In making diagnoses, clinical symptoms, serum thyroxine and TRAb, thyroid ultrasound and orbital computed tomography were all used.

The clonotype comes from a woman between 18 and 29 years old with Graves' ophthalmopathy. This chain connects TRBV2 to TRBJ1-1, with 7 bases aligning to TRBD1. The sequenced sample was blood. CDR3 protein: CASTGHQGGTEAFF. CDR3 sequence (DNA): TGTGCCAGCACGGGGCACCAGGGGGGCACTGAAGCTTTCTTT.